This TCR beta chain was captured by sequencing in a study of cytomegalovirus exposure and HLA in healthy donors. The PCR employed 60 Vbeta primers together with 13 Jbeta primers. Sequenced by immunoSEQ multiplex PCR; TCRdb stores in-frame clones only, minus some. The data show around 150,000 clones, almost 80% seen once. V trimming: 4 bases; J trimming: 4 bases; junction bases outside the gene matches: 5. The germline V gene has CDR1 SGHNT and CDR2 YYREEE (reference sequence). The CDR3 contains 14 residues. Healthy people donating bone marrow made up the donors. This receptor was identified in a man aged 45 to 65 in good health and CMV-seropositive. The chain links TRBV5-4 to TRBJ2-3; TRBD1 matches 8 bases. Source material: PBMCs. The CDR3 loop is CASSADREADTQYF. The CDR3 DNA follows: TGTGCCAGCAGCGCGGACAGGGAGGCAGATACGCAGTATTTT.